This T cell receptor beta chain was documented in a study of blood T cells in healthy people across ages. The use of a sample-barcoded 5' primer and a J-beta primer mix characterized a second PCR of about 6 to 11 cycles. TCRdb independently ran MiXCR on the 5' RACE reads; one entry per CDR3 protein. The profile shows about 900,000 distinct CDR3 sequences, roughly 50% of them singletons. This clonotype appeared a few times. Germline V gives CDR1 DFQATT, CDR2 SNEGSKA (reference sequence). The ends were cut back, 1 base at V and 8 bases at J, with 18 bases in the middle. The CDR3 runs to 15 residues. Samples each yielded at least 5 micrograms of total RNA.

This receptor was identified in a man between 25 and 39 years old in good health. The specimen was blood. V usage is TRBV20-1 and J usage is TRBJ2-1; D possibly corresponds to TRBD2 (7 bases). The DNA of the CDR3 is TGCAGTGCTAGAGGAGGGGGGGGATTGTTCGATGAGCAGTTCTTC. This gives the protein CSARGGGGLFDEQFF.